This T cell receptor (beta chain) comes out of a study of blood T cell repertoires in COVID-19. Background on the study: The analysed material was cDNA or gDNA that came from T cells, B-cell-depleted T cells, or PBMCs.

Germline CDR1 reads KGHDR; CDR2 reads SFDVKD. J lost 5 bases, V lost 5 bases, and 6 bases had no gene match. The CDR3 is 16 residues long. The table came from immunoSEQ multiplex PCR; TCRdb's copy has only in-frame clones and leaves some out. The table has about 260,000 clones, roughly 86% seen once. The sequence was obtained from a young man with active or convalescent COVID-19. Sequencing was done on a sample of peripheral blood. This sequence joins TRBV24-1 and TRBJ2-1; 12 bases fit TRBD2. The CDR3 here is CATSVVTSGSHNEQFF. The CDR3 DNA sequence: TGTGCCACCAGTGTCGTGACTAGCGGGAGCCACAATGAGCAGTTCTTC.